One sample yielded the 22 T cell receptor beta chains listed below, sequenced in a study of response to subunit inactivated influenza vaccine. TCRdb re-analysed the RT-PCR reads in MiXCR, keeping a single row per CDR3 protein. The sample includes approximately 500,000 distinct CDR3 sequences, 14% of them seen just once. This specimen consisted of PBMCs from blood, obtained 11 to 12 days after vaccination. The source of these receptors is a man aged 45-60 years who received an inactivated influenza vaccine.

This clonotype was seen a few times. The gene calls are TRBV20-1 and TRBJ2-7, with 9 bases identical to TRBD1. Germline V gene lookup returns CDR1 DFQATT and CDR2 SNEGSKA (reference sequence). V lost 4 bases, J lost 4 bases, and 8 bases stayed unmatched. The CDR3 spans 14 residues. The CDR3 sequence: CSATGTGGAYEQYF. The CDR3 DNA reads as TGCAGTGCTACCGGAACAGGGGGCGCTTACGAGCAGTACTTC.

The rearrangement joins TRBV19 to TRBJ1-5, with 8 bases that match TRBD1. The CDR3 is 14 residues long. CDR1 and CDR2 from the germline V gene are LNHDA and SQIVND (reference sequence). V trimming: 4 bases; J trimming: 2 bases; junction bases outside the gene matches: 1. The CDR3 spells CASSTTGGNQPQHF. The CDR3 nucleotides read TGTGCCAGTAGTACGACAGGGGGCAATCAGCCCCAGCATTTT.

The CDR3 is CSVDREGRGTEAFF. CDR3 nucleotides: TGCAGCGTTGACCGAGAGGGCCGAGGGACTGAAGCTTTCTTT. The chain combines TRBV29-1 with TRBJ1-1; D unresolved. CDR3 size: 14 residues. Germline assignment: CDR1 SQVTM and CDR2 ANQGSEA. V lost 3 bases to trimming and J lost 5 bases, with 16 bases between them.

The chain employs TRBV3-1 and TRBJ2-2; 9 bases line up with TRBD2. This CDR3 is 13 amino acids long. The junction had 3 bases not matched to a gene; V was cut back by 5 bases and J by 8 bases. CDR1 and CDR2 (germline): LGHDT, YNNKEL (reference sequence). The CDR3 sequence is CASSFGLAGELFF. The DNA of the CDR3 is TGTGCCAGCAGCTTCGGACTAGCGGGGGAGCTGTTTTTT.

This clonotype has a handful of counts. The chain employs TRBV20-1 and TRBJ1-5; no clear D. V lost 2 bases and J lost 6, with 8 bases in between. This CDR3 is built from 12 residues. Germline values: CDR1 DFQATT, CDR2 SNEGSKA (reference sequence). The CDR3: CSARLGGQPQHF. The CDR3 DNA reads TGCAGTGCTAGACTCGGAGGTCAGCCCCAGCATTTT.

A few counts support this clonotype. The chain recombines TRBV11-2 with TRBJ2-5; 8 nucleotides align to TRBD2. Losses at the gene ends were 6 bases for V and 4 bases for J; bases not matched to a gene: 4. Germline V gene sequence: CDR1 SGHAT, CDR2 FQNNGV. The CDR3 runs 13 residues. The CDR3 is CASSSGVGETQYF. DNA of the CDR3: TGTGCCAGCAGTAGCGGGGTTGGAGAGACCCAGTACTTC.

The gene calls are TRBV20-1 and TRBJ2-7; D is unresolved. This CDR3 is built from 10 residues. Germline CDR1 DFQATT, CDR2 SNEGSKA (reference sequence). Trimming removed 5 bases from V and 3 bases from J, with 5 bases in between. This chain's CDR3 is CSAADYEQYF. The CDR3 bases are TGCAGTGCTGCCGACTACGAGCAGTACTTC.

The rearrangement joins TRBV12-2 to TRBJ2-5. TRBV12-2 is a documented pseudogene. The CDR3 runs 13 residues. CDR3 amino acids: CATKELNRKAQYF. CDR3 coding DNA: TGTGCAACGAAGGAATTGAACCGTAAGGCCCAGTACTTC.

This clonotype was counted only a few times. For the CDR3, the DNA is TGTGCCAGCAGTGGGGAGCGGGAGCCAGATACGCAGTATTTT. It encodes CASSGEREPDTQYF. This rearrangement joins TRBV2 to TRBJ2-3, with 8 bases lining up with TRBD2. CDR1 and CDR2 (germline): SNHLY, FYNNEI. This CDR3 is 14 amino acids long. V lost 4 bases to trimming and J lost 4 bases; unmatched junction nucleotides: 4.

V gene TRBV13 combines with J gene TRBJ1-1; D is perhaps TRBD1 (5 bases). Deletions cut 5 bases from V and 3 bases from J, with 13 bases between. CDR1 and CDR2 from the germline V gene are PRHDT and FYEKMQ (reference sequence). The CDR3 runs 14 residues. CDR3 protein: CASSRGYRDTEAFF. CDR3 coding DNA: TGTGCCAGCAGCCGGGGGTATCGCGACACTGAAGCTTTCTTT.

This clonotype was detected only a few times. In DNA, the CDR3 is TGTGCCAGCAGTTTCCGGACAGGCAATGAAGCTTTCTTT. It yields the protein CASSFRTGNEAFF. The genes are TRBV12-3 or TRBV12-4 and TRBJ1-1; 7 bases are a match to TRBD1. The CDR3 consists of 13 residues. J was trimmed by 7 bases and V by 3 bases; bases with no gene match: 5.

This rearrangement joins TRBV7-6 to TRBJ2-7, with 8 nucleotides matching TRBD2. This CDR3 has 16 amino acids. CDR1 SGHVS and CDR2 FNYEAQ come from the germline V gene. Trimming took 4 bases from V and 0 from J; bases not matched to a gene: 8. In nucleotides, the CDR3 is TGTGCCAGCAGCTCCGGGGGGGCACCGAGCTCCTACGAGCAGTACTTC. Protein product: CASSSGGAPSSYEQYF.

V is TRBV6-5 and J is TRBJ1-2; 8 nucleotides match TRBD1. The germline gives CDR1 MNHEY, CDR2 SVGAGI. The CDR3 has 14 amino acids. Trimming took 4 bases from V and 4 from J; bases not matched to a gene: 5. CDR3 in amino acids: CASSSDRAPYGYTF. CDR3 bases: TGTGCCAGCAGTTCGGACAGGGCTCCCTATGGCTACACCTTC.

V is TRBV4-2 and J is TRBJ2-1; D unclear. Between the trimmed V and J ends, which lost 5 bases and 8 bases, there was a span of 16 bases. This CDR3 spans 14 amino acids. The germline V gene encodes CDR1 LGHNA and CDR2 YNFKEQ. CDR3 coding DNA: TGTGCCAGCAGCAAACCTACTGGTGGAGATGAGCAGTTCTTC. Translating it yields CASSKPTGGDEQFF.

This clonotype was seen a few times. The genes are TRBV4-2 and TRBJ2-1, with 10 bases aligning to TRBD2. The V gene's germline CDR1 is LGHNA and CDR2 YNFKEQ. Trimming took 1 base from V and 7 from J; bases not matched to a gene: 7. The CDR3 sequence is 16 residues long. CDR3 nucleotides: TGTGCCAGCAGCCAAGGGACTAGCGGAGGAATAAATGAGCAGTTCTTC. As protein: CASSQGTSGGINEQFF.

The chain is built from TRBV20-1 and TRBJ1-2; D unclear. Trimming removed 3 bases at V and 4 bases at J, with 9 bases between. This CDR3 is 12 amino acids long. The germline CDR1 and CDR2 sequences are DFQATT and SNEGSKA (reference sequence). The CDR3 loop reads CSASRASYGYTF. Here the CDR3 DNA reads TGCAGTGCTAGTAGGGCCAGCTATGGCTACACCTTC.

This clonotype was counted between two and nine times. The chain joins TRBV5-1 to TRBJ1-1, with a tentative D call TRBD1 (6 bases). The CDR3 has 15 residues. V was clipped by 0 bases and J by 1 base, with 10 bases between them. Germline V gives CDR1 SGHRS, CDR2 YFSETQ. CDR3 nucleotide sequence: TGCGCCAGCAGCTTGGAAGGACAGACGAACACTGAAGCTTTCTTT. Translated, it gives CASSLEGQTNTEAFF.

This clonotype was counted between two and nine times. V usage is TRBV11-1 and J usage is TRBJ2-5, with 8 positions matching TRBD2. Germline values: CDR1 SGHAT, CDR2 FQDESV (reference sequence). The CDR3 extends over 16 amino acids. The ends lost 0 bases at V and 2 bases at J; junction bases unmatched: 5. The CDR3 DNA is TGTGCCAGCAGCTTAGCGGGGCTAGCGGGTCAAGAGACCCAGTACTTC. This sequence encodes CASSLAGLAGQETQYF. The full variable domain, completed using reference TRBV11-1 and TRBJ2-5, is EAEVAQSPRYKITEKSQAVAFWCDPISGHATLYWYRQILGQGPELLVQFQDESVVDDSQLPKDRFSAERLKGVDSTLKIQPAELGDSAMYLCASSLAGLAGQETQYFGPGTRLLVL.

The sample holds a few counts of this clonotype. The chain couples TRBV10-3 to TRBJ2-7; 10 nucleotides match TRBD2. CDR1 and CDR2 (germline): ENHRY, SYGVKD. The CDR3 is made up of 12 amino acids. V shed 4 bases, J shed 6 bases, and the junction held 0 bases outside the gene matches. CDR3 amino acids: CAISVAGGEQYF. CDR3 coding DNA: TGTGCCATCAGTGTAGCGGGAGGCGAGCAGTACTTC.

The chain recombines TRBV5-1 with TRBJ2-1; either TRBD1 or TRBD2 may fit D (6 bases each). In germline, CDR1 is SGHRS, CDR2 YFSETQ. The V and J ends lost 2 bases and 12 bases respectively, with 21 bases between them. This CDR3 is 15 amino acids long. The chain's CDR3 is CASSLGGPALFAQFF. Here the CDR3 DNA reads TGCGCCAGCAGCTTAGGGGGGCCAGCTCTCTTTGCGCAGTTCTTC.

Worth noting for this clonotype: A much larger clone sits a single nucleotide away, making a read error possible. This chain connects TRBV6-5 to TRBJ2-2, with D perhaps matching TRBD2 (5 bases). The CDR3 is 15 residues long. CDR1 and CDR2 (germline): MNHEY, SVGAGI. CDR3 protein: CASSWQRTNIGELFF. The CDR3 nucleotides are TGTGCCAGCAGTTGGCAGCGGACGAACATCGGGGAGCTGTTTTTT.

This clonotype is a singleton in its sample. An end of the junction does not agree with germline; a read error may underlie this. The gene calls are TRBV6-2 or TRBV6-3 and TRBJ1-6; the D is unclear. The CDR3 length is 11 residues. Germline V gene lookup returns CDR1 MNHEY and CDR2 SVGEGT. Here the CDR3 reads CASSPGPTLNF. Here the CDR3 DNA reads TGTGCCAGCAGTCCCGGGCCGACCCTCAACTTT.